This passage covers 28 T cell receptor beta chains from one sample sequenced in a study of blood T cell repertoires in COVID-19. The method was immunoSEQ multiplex PCR; TCRdb's version includes in-frame clones alone and lacks a portion of them. The repertoire holds 250,000 or so clones, with approximately 88% as singletons. The specimen sequenced was PBMCs or T cells enriched from blood (not recorded which). The receptors originated from a woman in her forties with acute COVID-19.

The rearrangement joins TRBV5-5 to TRBJ2-5, with 8 bases that match TRBD2. Germline V gene sequence: CDR1 SGHKS, CDR2 YYEKEE (reference sequence). The J segment lost 2 bases and the V segment lost 2 bases, leaving 5 bases of the junction unmatched. The CDR3 length is 15 residues. The CDR3 sequence: CASSFQTSAQETQYF. CDR3 sequence (DNA): TGTGCCAGCAGCTTCCAGACTAGCGCGCAAGAGACCCAGTACTTC.

This chain uses TRBV15 with TRBJ1-5; 10 positions match TRBD1. Germline V gene lookup returns CDR1 LNHNV and CDR2 YYDKDF (reference sequence). The V and J ends lost 5 bases and 2 bases, in that order; junction bases with no gene match: 6. The CDR3 is 16 amino acids. CDR3 sequence: CATSRDRGKGNQPQHF. CDR3 nucleotide sequence: TGTGCCACCAGCCGGGACAGGGGTAAGGGCAATCAGCCCCAGCATTTT.

This chain connects TRBV6-5 to TRBJ1-4, with D unclear. V lost 8 bases and J lost 5, with 9 bases in between. There are 12 residues in the CDR3. CDR1 and CDR2 from the germline V gene are MNHEY and SVGAGI. The CDR3 here is CASGPLNEKLFF. Here the CDR3 DNA reads TGTGCCAGCGGGCCGCTAAATGAAAAACTGTTTTTT.

The chain joins TRBV5-1 to TRBJ1-1; D gene ambiguous. The CDR3 consists of 14 residues. Germline-derived CDR1 and CDR2 are SGHRS and YFSETQ. Trimming took 4 bases from V and 2 from J, leaving 12 bases between them. CDR3 DNA: TGCGCCAGCAGCCTCACCCTCAGTAACACTGAAGCTTTCTTT. It yields the protein CASSLTLSNTEAFF.

The chain links TRBV2 to TRBJ2-1; D is unresolved. The CDR3 is 12 amino acids. Germline V lookup: CDR1 SNHLY, CDR2 FYNNEI. Trimming took 7 bases from V and 1 from J, leaving 5 bases between them. The CDR3 reads CASTTSYNEQFF. The CDR3 DNA sequence: TGTGCCAGCACTACGTCCTACAATGAGCAGTTCTTC.

The chain has TRBV2 and TRBJ2-3, with D possibly being TRBD2 (5 bases). The ends were cut back, 2 bases at V and 3 bases at J, with 15 bases in the middle. The CDR3 sequence is 16 residues long. Germline CDR1 SNHLY, CDR2 FYNNEI. The CDR3: CASSELAPGKTDTQYF. The CDR3 DNA reads TGTGCCAGCAGTGAATTGGCCCCGGGGAAAACAGATACGCAGTATTTT.

This chain links TRBV5-6 with TRBJ2-1; weak D call: TRBD1 (6 bases). Germline lookup yields CDR1 SGHDT and CDR2 YYEEEE. The V end lost 2 bases, the J end lost 3 bases, and 9 bases lay between the germline ends. The length of the CDR3 is 14 residues. CDR3 loop: CASSFVQGYNEQFF. The DNA for the CDR3 is TGTGCCAGCAGCTTCGTACAGGGCTACAATGAGCAGTTCTTC.

J is TRBJ1-1 and V is TRBV6-5; D is unresolved. Per germline, CDR1 MNHEY and CDR2 SVGAGI. V lost 5 bases, J lost 10 bases, and 23 bases lay in between. The CDR3 sequence is 15 residues long. CDR3 protein: CASSTKPQTHGGAFF. The CDR3 coding sequence is TGTGCCAGCAGTACCAAACCCCAGACCCACGGCGGAGCTTTCTTT.

This clone was picked up one time. The chain couples TRBV4-3 to TRBJ2-7; unclear D gene. CDR3 length: 12 amino acids. From germline, CDR1 is LGHNA and CDR2 YSLEER. V was clipped by 0 bases and J by 4 bases, with 4 bases between them. The chain's CDR3 is CASSQDGYEQYF. DNA for the CDR3: TGCGCCAGCAGCCAAGACGGGTACGAGCAGTACTTC.

The chain is built from TRBV6-5 and TRBJ1-6, with D hard to call. There are 15 residues in the CDR3. Trimming shortened V by 0 bases and J by 5 bases, and 8 bases separated the two germline ends. CDR1 and CDR2 from the germline V gene are MNHEY and SVGAGI. CDR3 sequence: CASSYSNSNNSPLHF. The DNA of the CDR3 is TGTGCCAGCAGTTACTCCAACAGCAATAATTCACCCCTCCACTTT.

The V gene is TRBV2, the J gene TRBJ1-6; D call uncertain. The CDR3 spans 16 residues. V dropped 0 bases and J dropped 6 bases, with 12 bases sitting between them. Germline CDR1 reads SNHLY; CDR2 reads FYNNEI. The CDR3 sequence: CASSEAARLGNSPLHF. CDR3 bases: TGTGCCAGCAGTGAAGCGGCGAGGTTAGGTAATTCACCCCTCCACTTT.

The sample holds one count of this clone. The chain has TRBV30 and TRBJ1-2; 8 bases match TRBD1. The CDR3 extends over 15 amino acids. Trimming at V came to 0 bases and at J to 7 bases, leaving 10 bases not matched to a gene. CDR1 is GTSNPN and CDR2 is SVGIG in the germline V gene (reference sequence). In nucleotides, the CDR3 is TGTGCCTGGAGTGTAATCGGCAGGGGGCAGGGTGGCTACACCTTC. Encoded protein: CAWSVIGRGQGGYTF.

This clone was seen more than once but under ten times. The chain employs TRBV6-5 and TRBJ1-6; 9 bases are shared with TRBD1. The length of the CDR3 is 15 residues. V lost 6 bases to trimming and J lost 8 bases; unmatched junction nucleotides: 8. Germline V CDR1 and CDR2: MNHEY, SVGAGI. CDR3 bases: TGTGCCAGCAGGAAAGACAGGGGGGATTATTCACCCCTCCACTTT. The encoded protein is CASRKDRGDYSPLHF.

The chain uses TRBV6-2 or TRBV6-3 and TRBJ1-5, with 9 bases identical to TRBD1. CDR3 length: 17 amino acids. The trim removed 4 bases at V and 1 base at J, leaving 8 bases unmatched. Looked up from germline, CDR1 is MNHEY and CDR2 is SVGEGT. CDR3 region: CASSSPKQGASNQPQHF. The CDR3 DNA sequence: TGTGCCAGCAGTTCACCGAAACAGGGGGCAAGCAATCAGCCCCAGCATTTT.

The chain has TRBV28 and TRBJ2-3, with 9 positions matching TRBD1. Germline CDR1 MDHEN, CDR2 SYDVKM. V lost 7 bases to trimming and J lost 6 bases; unmatched junction nucleotides: 20. This CDR3 is built from 18 residues. The CDR3 loop reads CASTGTGSLREIPDTQYF. The CDR3 coding sequence is TGTGCCAGCACCGGGACAGGGAGTCTGAGGGAGATTCCGGATACGCAGTATTTT.

This clone was seen once. This chain joins TRBV18 and TRBJ1-2; maybe TRBD1 (5 bases). V gave up 5 bases and J gave up 0 bases, with 13 bases separating them. Germline V gene sequence: CDR1 KGHSH, CDR2 LQKENI. The CDR3 covers 15 residues. This CDR3 is CASSKSTGSNYGYTF. In nucleotides, the CDR3 is TGTGCCAGCTCAAAGTCTACAGGTTCTAACTATGGCTACACCTTC.

This clone has only a few counts. This sequence joins TRBV7-2 and TRBJ2-3; TRBD1 matches 8 bases. The germline gives CDR1 SGHTA, CDR2 FQGNSA. The CDR3 covers 15 residues. The ends lost 4 bases at V and 5 bases at J; junction bases unmatched: 8. The CDR3 coding sequence is TGTGCCAGCAGCTCAACCTCGACAGGGGAAGATACGCAGTATTTT. Residues: CASSSTSTGEDTQYF.

The chain has TRBV2 and TRBJ2-2, with 7 nucleotides matching TRBD2. CDR1 is SNHLY, CDR2 FYNNEI, per germline. Trimming at V came to 4 bases and at J to 7 bases, leaving 9 bases not matched to a gene. This CDR3 has 15 amino acids. CDR3 sequence (DNA): TGTGCCAGCAGTGCTGCAGCGGGATATCTCGGGGAGCTGTTTTTT. It specifies CASSAAAGYLGELFF. Full variable domain (remainder filled in from reference TRBV2 and TRBJ2-2): EPEVTQTPSHQVTQMGQEVILRCVPISNHLYFYWYRQILGQKVEFLVSFYNNEISEKSEIFDDQFSVERPDGSNFTLKIRSTKLEDSAMYFCASSAAAGYLGELFFGEGSRLTVL.

This chain joins TRBV11-2 and TRBJ2-2; no definite D call. Germline V gene lookup returns CDR1 SGHAT and CDR2 FQNNGV. V lost 3 bases and J lost 1, with 6 bases in between. The CDR3 is made up of 14 amino acids. CDR3 nucleotides: TGTGCCAGCAGCTTGTCAGGGAACACCGGGGAGCTGTTTTTT. This gives the protein CASSLSGNTGELFF. Variable domain in full (rest from reference TRBV11-2 and TRBJ2-2): EAGVAQSPRYKIIEKRQSVAFWCNPISGHATLYWYQQILGQGPKLLIQFQNNGVVDDSQLPKDRFSAERLKGVDSTLKIQPAKLEDSAVYLCASSLSGNTGELFFGEGSRLTVL.

The V and J genes are TRBV7-2 and TRBJ2-7; the D gene is possibly TRBD1 (5 bases). The CDR3 length is 14 residues. Trimming removed 2 bases at V and 2 bases at J, with 10 bases between. Per germline, CDR1 SGHTA and CDR2 FQGNSA. Here the CDR3 DNA reads TGTGCCAGCAGCTTATTCCTAGGGGCCTACGAGCAGTACGTC. Its translation is CASSLFLGAYEQYV.

The V and J genes are TRBV5-1 and TRBJ2-3; 8 nucleotides match TRBD1. The V segment lost 5 bases and the J segment 2 bases; nucleotides outside the gene matches: 10. The length of the CDR3 is 16 residues. Per germline, CDR1 SGHRS and CDR2 YFSETQ. The CDR3 DNA reads TGCGCCAGCAGTTTGCGTGGGACAGGTTCCACAGATACGCAGTATTTT. Translation: CASSLRGTGSTDTQYF.

V gene TRBV7-2 combines with J gene TRBJ2-1; tentatively, D is TRBD2 (6 bases). The CDR3 is 14 amino acids. CDR1 and CDR2 (germline): SGHTA, FQGNSA. With 3 bases removed from V and 8 bases from J, the gap between germline ends came to 14 bases. CDR3 residues: CASSFGGPLDEQFF. CDR3 coding DNA: TGTGCCAGCAGCTTCGGAGGGCCGCTCGATGAGCAGTTCTTC.

The rearrangement joins TRBV11-2 to TRBJ2-4, with 12 bases matching TRBD2. Germline assignment: CDR1 SGHAT and CDR2 FQNNGV. Unmatched junction bases numbered 4, after V lost 4 bases and J lost 3 bases. The CDR3 is 16 amino acids. This chain's CDR3 is CASSSGLAGNKNIQYF. The CDR3 DNA reads as TGTGCCAGCAGCTCTGGACTAGCGGGAAACAAAAACATTCAGTACTTC.

The chain carries TRBV18 and TRBJ1-5, with TRBD1 matching over 8 bases. The germline CDR1 and CDR2 sequences are KGHSH and LQKENI. This CDR3 has 13 amino acids. The V and J ends lost 8 bases and 4 bases, in that order; junction bases with no gene match: 4. The CDR3 is CASARQGNQPQHF. The CDR3 bases are TGTGCCAGCGCAAGACAGGGGAATCAGCCCCAGCATTTT.

V is TRBV7-8 and J is TRBJ2-5, with a tentative D call TRBD2 (5 bases). Germline V lookup: CDR1 SGHVS, CDR2 FQNEAQ. The V end lost 5 bases, the J end lost 0 bases, and 10 bases lay between the germline ends. CDR3 length: 14 amino acids. CDR3 in amino acids: CASSRAAYQETQYF. The CDR3 nucleotides read TGTGCCAGCAGCCGAGCGGCATACCAAGAGACCCAGTACTTC.

J is TRBJ2-3 and V is TRBV7-9; TRBD1 aligns across 8 bases. V shed 5 bases, J shed 5 bases, and the junction held 12 bases outside the gene matches. The length of the CDR3 is 16 residues. Germline V lookup: CDR1 SEHNR, CDR2 FQNEAQ (reference sequence). DNA of the CDR3: TGTGCCAGCAGCCTACAACGGACAGGGTTAGGAGATACGCAGTATTTT. Protein: CASSLQRTGLGDTQYF.

The chain links TRBV29-1 to TRBJ1-2; 8 bases are shared with TRBD1. V lost 7 bases and J lost 3; bases outside the gene matches: 7. Germline V lookup: CDR1 SQVTM, CDR2 ANQGSEA. This CDR3 region has 13 residues. CDR3 residues: CSAGQGLDYGYTF. For the CDR3, the DNA is TGCAGCGCCGGACAGGGTTTAGACTATGGCTACACCTTC.

The V and J genes are TRBV2 and TRBJ1-1, with 7 bases identical to TRBD1. The CDR3 totals 13 residues. Germline CDR1 and CDR2: SNHLY and FYNNEI. J gave up 5 bases and V 8 bases, and 8 bases lay outside the gene matches. DNA of the CDR3: TGTGCCAGCCGTACAGGGGCGGGAACTGAAGCTTTCTTT. Residues: CASRTGAGTEAFF.